The subject of this entry is one T cell receptor (beta chain). Its antigen remains undetermined. It has no much larger one-base neighbor in the sample; base qualities were not kept. This record belongs to a study of blood T cell repertoires in COVID-19 (dated by TCRdb to about 2020). A note on the overall study: The collaborator samples originated in the United States, Italy and Spain and spanned the acute and convalescent phases of COVID-19. Where available, HLA class I and class II types were obtained from metadata supplied by the sample provider rather than from assay-based typing. A freely available public database, intended as a resource for researchers studying the immune response to SARS-CoV-2, is where the repertoires were released. The material from the prospective study consisted of cDNA or gDNA derived from T cells, B-cell-depleted T cells, or PBMCs. Deeply sampled blood TCRbeta repertoires from subjects exposed to, actively infected with, or recovered from COVID-19 were included in the dataset. Samples were obtained from the ongoing ImmuneRACE study (first 160 participants) and from over a thousand subjects provided by 6 global collaborators. The sample metadata nearly always contained a de-identified subject ID, COVID-19 status, age in years and sex.

Overall results and qualifications from the work: How much clinical and demographic metadata was included differed by source and by participant, and the metadata was provided uncurated.

Trimming takes 6 bases off V and 4 bases off J; junction bases not matched to a gene: 7. The CDR3 holds 15 amino acids from the cysteine to the phenylalanine. The read is trimmed to its CDR3 DNA, 45 bases read in frame from base 1. The germline V gene (reference sequence) specifies LNHDA as CDR1 and SQIVND as CDR2. The immunoSEQ Assay, a bias-controlled multiplex PCR, was used to amplify TCRbeta CDR3 regions from genomic DNA. Per the original workflow: The number of nucleated cells in each sample was estimated from the amplification of reference gene primers within the assay. To quantify the absolute abundance of each unique TCRbeta CDR3 rearrangement, sequence reads were collapsed and filtered. For each sample, productive Simpson clonality was calculated by taking the square root of Simpson's diversity index across productive rearrangements. TCRdb stores this immuneACCESS table with in-frame sequences only. Part of the clones is absent; in the studies checked, under half of the shortfall reflects unresolved V genes, and no reason is known for the rest. The D gene and trimming were derived from the DNA, and the V and J assignments and clone size from that table. The sample table holds 200,000 to 250,000 clones, of which about 89% were seen once. The ten largest clones represent under 7.5% of the sample.

Samples from volunteer blood donors who had recovered from COVID-19 were contributed by a second Seattle source. Whole blood was collected in K2EDTA tubes by collaborating institutions according to the institutions' own protocols. For TCRbeta analysis, collaborators shipped samples as frozen whole blood, isolated PBMCs, or DNA extracted from either of those sample types. The chain joins TRBV19 to TRBJ2-1, and 9 junctional nucleotides match TRBD1. This sequence was found in a man aged 55 to 70 who had recovered from COVID-19. Sequences were obtained from peripheral blood. The CDR3 protein is CASRKGQGLYNEQFF. The DNA sequence reads TGTGCCAGTAGGAAGGGACAGGGCCTTTACAATGAGCAGTTCTTC.